Given below is one T cell receptor beta chain in context. This entry is derived from a study of blood T cell repertoires in COVID-19. As for the study in general: T cells, B-cell-depleted T cells, or PBMCs provided the cDNA or gDNA that served as material.

This CDR3 is built from 14 residues. The V end lost 3 bases, the J end lost 4 bases, and 13 bases lay between the germline ends. The germline CDR1 and CDR2 sequences are MDHEN and SYDVKM. Clones were read by immunoSEQ multiplex PCR, and TCRdb kept only the in-frame ones, dropping some. Of about 100,000 clones in the sample, approximately 87% were seen once. The chain joins TRBV28 to TRBJ2-7; D possibly corresponds to TRBD2 (5 bases). Sequencing was performed on peripheral blood. The sequence was collected from a woman in her twenties or thirties with acute or convalescent COVID-19. Here the CDR3 DNA reads TGTGCCAGCAGTTTGGGAGACGTACTGTACGAGCAGTACTTC. This gives the protein CASSLGDVLYEQYF.